Following are 13 T cell receptor beta chains from one sample sequenced in a study of blood T cell repertoires in COVID-19. TCRdb's table, derived via immunoSEQ multiplex PCR, lists solely in-frame clones and lacks some. Among roughly 230,000 clones listed, approximately 92% were seen once. The sequencing sample was made of peripheral blood. These TCRs come from a woman in her thirties or forties who had recovered from COVID-19.

V usage is TRBV7-9 and J usage is TRBJ2-3; TRBD2 matches 9 bases. Germline assignment: CDR1 SEHNR and CDR2 FQNEAQ (reference sequence). The CDR3 extends over 15 amino acids. The V segment lost 5 bases and the J segment 0 bases; nucleotides outside the gene matches: 3. CDR3 coding DNA: TGTGCCAGCAGCACCACTAGCGGGAGCACAGATACGCAGTATTTT. It yields the protein CASSTTSGSTDTQYF.

The rearrangement links TRBV19 to TRBJ1-1; D ambiguous. The CDR3 has 16 amino acids. Germline loops: CDR1 LNHDA, CDR2 SQIVND (reference sequence). V lost 5 bases and J lost 1, with 17 bases in between. DNA for the CDR3: TGTGCCAGTAGTCTAAATGGTCCGCGGGAGAACACTGAAGCTTTCTTT. Amino acid sequence: CASSLNGPRENTEAFF.

The rearrangement links TRBV24-1 to TRBJ1-1; D is ambiguous. V dropped 4 bases and J dropped 0 bases, with 5 bases sitting between them. Germline CDR1 KGHDR, CDR2 SFDVKD. The CDR3 is made up of 13 amino acids. CDR3: CATSDRMNTEAFF. Here the CDR3 DNA reads TGTGCCACCAGTGACAGAATGAACACTGAAGCTTTCTTT.

The J gene is TRBJ2-1, the V gene TRBV19, with 11 nucleotides matching TRBD2. V shed 3 bases, J shed 8 bases, and the junction held 9 bases outside the gene matches. The CDR3 consists of 16 residues. Germline V gene lookup returns CDR1 LNHDA and CDR2 SQIVND (reference sequence). CDR3 DNA: TGTGCCAGTAGTATCATTTCTACTAGCGGGAGCGATGAGCAGTTCTTC. Translated: CASSIISTSGSDEQFF.

The chain uses TRBV11-3 and TRBJ1-1; D is unclear. The CDR3 extends over 11 amino acids. CDR1 SGHNT and CDR2 YENEEA come from the germline V gene. Trimming took off 3 bases at V and 12 bases at J, with 11 bases between the two ends. The CDR3 protein is CASSFEGRTFF. The CDR3 DNA reads as TGTGCCAGCAGCTTCGAGGGTAGAACTTTCTTT.

The chain uses TRBV29-1 and TRBJ1-1, with a weak D call TRBD1 (5 bases). CDR3 length equals 13 residues. V dropped 6 bases and J dropped 4 bases, with 15 bases sitting between them. From germline, CDR1 is SQVTM and CDR2 ANQGSEA. CDR3 protein: CSVTGLPGTEAFF. The CDR3 DNA reads as TGCAGCGTAACGGGACTGCCGGGCACTGAAGCTTTCTTT.

The table lists this clone with a count of one. The chain carries TRBV12-5 and TRBJ2-4; TRBD2 might be the D (5 bases). The CDR3 consists of 16 residues. The V and J ends lost 9 bases and 0 bases respectively, with 18 bases between them. Per germline, CDR1 LGHNT and CDR2 FRNRAP. The CDR3 loop reads CASGPGTSLAKNIQYF. In DNA, the CDR3 is TGTGCTAGCGGCCCCGGAACTAGTCTAGCCAAAAACATTCAGTACTTC.

This chain uses TRBV10-3 with TRBJ1-1; D call uncertain. V lost 6 bases, J lost 3 bases, and 14 bases lay in between. CDR1 is ENHRY and CDR2 is SYGVKD in the germline V gene. The CDR3 runs 14 residues. The DNA for the CDR3 is TGTGCCATCAGGACCGACCTCGGAGACACTGAAGCTTTCTTT. It encodes CAIRTDLGDTEAFF.

The J gene is TRBJ1-6, the V gene TRBV28; D is perhaps TRBD1 (6 bases). Germline CDR1 reads MDHEN; CDR2 reads SYDVKM. CDR3 size: 16 residues. Trimming left V 3 bases short and J 11 bases short, with 20 bases between. CDR3 in amino acids: CASSFSRGTGMPPLHF. In DNA form, the CDR3 reads TGTGCCAGCAGTTTTAGTCGGGGCACAGGGATGCCACCCCTCCACTTT.

The rearrangement uses TRBV6-5 and TRBJ1-5, with TRBD1 matching over 8 bases. Trimming removed 5 bases from V and 5 bases from J; junction bases left unmatched: 5. Germline CDR1 and CDR2: MNHEY and SVGAGI. This CDR3 has 14 amino acids. CDR3 amino acids: CASSRTGLDQPQHF. CDR3 in DNA: TGTGCCAGCAGTAGGACAGGGTTGGATCAGCCCCAGCATTTT.

This sequence joins TRBV27 and TRBJ2-1; 8 positions match TRBD2. Trimming took 2 bases from V and 6 from J; bases not matched to a gene: 24. Per the germline V gene, CDR1 is MNHEY and CDR2 is SMNVEV (reference sequence). The CDR3 contains 21 residues. Here the CDR3 DNA reads TGTGCCAGCAGTTTAACAAGGTTAACGGGAGGGCCTGCGAACAAGGCCAATGAGCAGTTCTTC. Protein product: CASSLTRLTGGPANKANEQFF.

V usage is TRBV25-1 and J usage is TRBJ1-2; D remains ambiguous. V shed 5 bases and J shed 8 bases, with 15 bases lying between them. The CDR3 is 13 amino acids. Germline V CDR1 and CDR2: MGHDK, SYGVNS. The CDR3 DNA is TGTGCCAGCAGTCCCTCGGGAGGCCGCGGCTACACCTTC. Amino acids: CASSPSGGRGYTF.

The chain employs TRBV13 and TRBJ1-1, with D uncertain. This CDR3 has 12 amino acids. V gave up 0 bases and J gave up 6 bases, with 5 bases separating them. CDR1 is PRHDT, CDR2 FYEKMQ, per germline (reference sequence). The CDR3, as DNA: TGTGCCAGCAGCTTAGGCTTCTCTGAAGCTTTCTTT. It specifies CASSLGFSEAFF.